This T cell receptor (beta chain) came from a study of graft-versus-host responses after intestinal transplantation. Germline values: CDR1 PRHDT, CDR2 FYEKMQ (reference sequence). CDR3 length: 15 amino acids. The V gene end was trimmed by 2 bases and the J gene end by 6 bases; junction bases not matched to a gene: 4. The assay was immunoSEQ multiplex PCR, and TCRdb's table has in-frame clones only and misses some. The sample contains 12,000 to 15,000 clones, around 77% of which appear only once. Intraepithelial and lamina propria lymphocytes were isolated from graft specimens. Sequenced material: ileum tissue, taken 27 days after intestinal transplant. The rearrangement joins TRBV13 to TRBJ2-1, with TRBD2 matching over 10 bases. The receptor was derived from a human patient who received an intestinal transplant, so some T cells may come from the graft donor. CDR3 in amino acids: CASSLTSGVVNEQFF. The CDR3 coding sequence is TGTGCCAGCAGCTTAACTAGCGGGGTAGTCAATGAGCAGTTCTTC.